This T cell receptor (beta chain) was profiled in a study of shared clonotypes between healthy human individuals. Within Nashville, Tennessee resided all donors, each a Caucasian adult. At a deep level, the assay was run. Methods used by the authors: Filtering of immunoSEQ junctional sequences could not match full-length read filtering. The protocol was immunoSEQ multiplex PCR, while the TCRdb copy is restricted to in-frame clones and leaves out a portion. D and trimming come from the DNA, and the V and J calls and clone size come from that table. The sample lists 1,400,000 or so clones, about 98.5% occurring once. There are 14 residues in the CDR3. V lost 0 bases, J lost 6 bases, and 12 bases lay in between. Germline values: CDR1 SGHNT, CDR2 YYREEE (reference sequence). As for this clone: Its target is unknown.

The study, taken as a whole, reports: Generation of non-shared clonotypes was less probable than generation of clonotypes shared by all four donors.

Sequencing was carried out using naive CD4+ T cells sorted from blood. Documented subset: CD45RA+ positively selected. The TCR sequence derives from a man aged 30-40 years in good health. The chain combines TRBV5-4 with TRBJ1-1; the D is unclear. The chain's CDR3 is CASSLAPPTSEAFF. As DNA, the CDR3 is TGTGCCAGCAGCTTGGCCCCACCCACTTCTGAAGCTTTCTTT.